This TCR beta chain was retrieved from a study of T cells in localized non-small cell lung cancer. Some clones are missing from TCRdb's copy, which holds only in-frame ones; the method was immunoSEQ multiplex PCR. The sample includes approximately 1,300 clones, around 40% seen only once; the top ten take approximately 8%. Germline V gene lookup returns CDR1 LNHDA and CDR2 SQIVND (reference sequence). CDR3 length: 19 residues. Between the trimmed V and J ends, which lost 3 bases and 5 bases, there was a span of 25 bases. The sample here was lung tumor tissue, taken before any cancer treatment. The V and J genes are TRBV19 and TRBJ1-4; D is possibly TRBD1 (5 bases). This clonotype was obtained from a male donor aged 60 or over with stage III lung adenocarcinoma. The CDR3 is CASSIPIGPGTGWNEKLFF. DNA of the CDR3: TGTGCCAGTAGTATCCCGATAGGCCCAGGGACTGGTTGGAATGAAAAACTGTTTTTT.